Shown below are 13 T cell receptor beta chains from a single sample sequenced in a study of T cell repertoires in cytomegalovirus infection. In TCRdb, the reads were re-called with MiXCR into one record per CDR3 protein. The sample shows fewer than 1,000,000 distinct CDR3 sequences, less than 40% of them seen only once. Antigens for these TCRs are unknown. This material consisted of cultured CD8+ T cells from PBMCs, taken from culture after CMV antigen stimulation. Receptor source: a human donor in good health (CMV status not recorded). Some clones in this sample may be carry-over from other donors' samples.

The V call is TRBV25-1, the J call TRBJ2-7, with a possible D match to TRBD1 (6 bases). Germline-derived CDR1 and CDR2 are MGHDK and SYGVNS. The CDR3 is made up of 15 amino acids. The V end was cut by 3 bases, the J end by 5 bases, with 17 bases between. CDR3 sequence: CASSDPSQGIDEQYF. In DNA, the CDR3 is TGTGCCAGCAGTGACCCCTCCCAGGGGATCGACGAGCAGTACTTC.

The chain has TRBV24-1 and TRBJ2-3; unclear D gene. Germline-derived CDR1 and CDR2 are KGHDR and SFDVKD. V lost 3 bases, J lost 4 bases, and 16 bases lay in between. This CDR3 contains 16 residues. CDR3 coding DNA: TGTGCCACCAGTGATAGGATTGGACGGATCGCAGATACGCAGTATTTT. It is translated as CATSDRIGRIADTQYF.

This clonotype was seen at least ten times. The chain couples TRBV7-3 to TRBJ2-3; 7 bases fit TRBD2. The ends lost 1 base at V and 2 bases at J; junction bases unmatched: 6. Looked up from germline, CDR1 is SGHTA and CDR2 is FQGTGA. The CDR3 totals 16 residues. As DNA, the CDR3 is TGTGCCAGCAGCTTAAACGGCGGGGGATACACAGATACGCAGTATTTT. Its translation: CASSLNGGGYTDTQYF. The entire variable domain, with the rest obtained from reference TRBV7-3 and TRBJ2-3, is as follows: GAGVSQTPSNKVTEKGKYVELRCDPISGHTALYWYRQSLGQGPEFLIYFQGTGAADDSGLPNDRFFAVRPEGSVSTLKIQRTERGDSAVYLCASSLNGGGYTDTQYFGPGTRLTVL.

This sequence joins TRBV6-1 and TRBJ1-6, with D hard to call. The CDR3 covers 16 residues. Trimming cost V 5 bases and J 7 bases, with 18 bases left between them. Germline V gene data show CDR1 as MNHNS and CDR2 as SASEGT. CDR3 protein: CASSYDCGRANSPLHF. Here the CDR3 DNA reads TGTGCCAGCAGTTACGATTGTGGGAGGGCGAATTCACCCCTCCACTTT.

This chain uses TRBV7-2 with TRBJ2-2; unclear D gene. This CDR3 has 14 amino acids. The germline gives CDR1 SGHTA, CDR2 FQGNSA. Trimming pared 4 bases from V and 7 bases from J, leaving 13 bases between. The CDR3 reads CASSSWTYGGELFF. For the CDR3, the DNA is TGTGCCAGCAGCTCGTGGACCTACGGCGGGGAGCTGTTTTTT.

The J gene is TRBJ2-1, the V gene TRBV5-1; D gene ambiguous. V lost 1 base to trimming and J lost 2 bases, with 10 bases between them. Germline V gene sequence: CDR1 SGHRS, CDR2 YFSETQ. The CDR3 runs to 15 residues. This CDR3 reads CASSLLKGPYNEQFF. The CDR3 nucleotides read TGCGCCAGCAGCTTGTTAAAAGGGCCCTACAATGAGCAGTTCTTC. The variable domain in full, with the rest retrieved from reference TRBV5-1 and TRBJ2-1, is KAGVTQTPRYLIKTRGQQVTLSCSPISGHRSVSWYQQTPGQGLQFLFEYFSETQRNKGNFPGRFSGRQFSNSRSEMNVSTLELGDSALYLCASSLLKGPYNEQFFGPGTRLTVL.

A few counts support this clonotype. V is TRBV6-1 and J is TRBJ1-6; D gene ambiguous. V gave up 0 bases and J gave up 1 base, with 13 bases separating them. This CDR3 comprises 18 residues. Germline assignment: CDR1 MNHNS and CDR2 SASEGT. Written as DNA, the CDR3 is TGTGCCAGCAGTGAAGCGCTTCCCTGGGAGTCCTATAATTCACCCCTCCACTTT. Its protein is CASSEALPWESYNSPLHF.

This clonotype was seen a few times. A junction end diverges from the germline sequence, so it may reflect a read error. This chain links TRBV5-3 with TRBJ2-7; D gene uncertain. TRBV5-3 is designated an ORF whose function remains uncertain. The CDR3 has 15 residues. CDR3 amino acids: CASSLDRAAIYEQYF. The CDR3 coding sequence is TGTGCCAGCAGCTTGGACCGGGCGGCTATCTACGAGCAGTACTTC.

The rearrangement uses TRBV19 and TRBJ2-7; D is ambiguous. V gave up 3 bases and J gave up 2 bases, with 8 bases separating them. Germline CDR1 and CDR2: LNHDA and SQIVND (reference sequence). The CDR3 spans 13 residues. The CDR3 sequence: CASSIGIPYEQYF. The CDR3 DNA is TGTGCCAGTAGTATCGGAATTCCCTACGAGCAGTACTTC.

Written as DNA, the CDR3 is TGTGCCAGCAGCCCGACGGAAATCTATGGCTACACCTTC. Amino acid sequence: CASSPTEIYGYTF. The chain links TRBV7-2 to TRBJ1-2; D unresolved. Per the germline V gene, CDR1 is SGHTA and CDR2 is FQGNSA. Between the trimmed V and J ends, which lost 5 bases and 4 bases, there was a span of 11 bases. The CDR3 length is 13 residues. Combining the CDR3 with reference TRBV7-2 and TRBJ1-2 gives the whole variable domain GAGVSQSPSNKVTEKGKDVELRCDPISGHTALYWYRQSLGQGLEFLIYFQGNSAPDKSGLPSDRFSAERTGGSVSTLTIQRTQQEDSAVYLCASSPTEIYGYTFGSGTRLTVV.

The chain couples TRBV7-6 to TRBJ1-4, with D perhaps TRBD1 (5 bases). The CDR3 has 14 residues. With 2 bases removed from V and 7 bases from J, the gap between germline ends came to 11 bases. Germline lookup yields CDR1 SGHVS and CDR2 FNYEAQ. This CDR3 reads CASSLLGEGEKLFF. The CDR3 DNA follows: TGTGCCAGCAGCTTACTAGGGGAGGGTGAAAAACTGTTTTTT.

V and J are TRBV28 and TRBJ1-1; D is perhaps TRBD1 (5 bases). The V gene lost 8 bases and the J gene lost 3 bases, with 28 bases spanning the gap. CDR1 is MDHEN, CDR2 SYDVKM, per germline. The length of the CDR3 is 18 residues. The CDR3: CASLISPVAGPNYTEAFF. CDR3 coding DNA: TGTGCCAGCCTTATAAGCCCCGTAGCAGGGCCAAATTACACTGAAGCTTTCTTT.

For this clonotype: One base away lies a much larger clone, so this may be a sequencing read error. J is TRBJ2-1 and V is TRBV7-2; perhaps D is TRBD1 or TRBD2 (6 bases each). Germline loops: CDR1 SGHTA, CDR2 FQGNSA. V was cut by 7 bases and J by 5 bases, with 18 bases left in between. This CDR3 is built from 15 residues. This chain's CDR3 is CTSTILGGFDNEQFF. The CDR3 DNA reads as TGTACCAGCACCATATTAGGGGGGTTCGACAATGAGCAGTTCTTC.